The 23 T cell receptor beta chains below all came from one sample that was sequenced in a study of shared clonotypes between healthy human individuals. Repertoires were generated with immunoSEQ multiplex PCR, while TCRdb's copy carries only in-frame clones and drops some. This table holds a few million clones, 80% to 95% found once. Naive-designated CD8 cells lacked CD45RO, were positively enriched for CCR7, and omitted terminally differentiated effector memory CD45RA+ cells. The sample consisted of naive CD8+ T cells from PBMCs. These receptors were collected from a man younger than 35 in good health. Some clones in this sample may be carry-over from other donors' samples.

This chain connects TRBV11-3 to TRBJ2-5; 9 nucleotides align to TRBD1. V was clipped by 4 bases and J by 5 bases; unmatched bases: 8. The germline V gene has CDR1 SGHNT and CDR2 YENEEA. This CDR3 comprises 15 residues. DNA of the CDR3: TGTGCCAGCAGCTCCCGGGACAGGGCGAAGGAGACCCAGTACTTC. It yields the protein CASSSRDRAKETQYF.

The J gene is TRBJ2-1, the V gene TRBV7-9; D unclear. Trimming removed 6 bases from V and 3 bases from J, with 15 bases in between. CDR1 is SEHNR, CDR2 FQNEAQ, per germline (reference sequence). The CDR3 is 15 amino acids. Here the CDR3 DNA reads TGTGCCAGCAGGTCATCAGGTACCCTCTACAATGAGCAGTTCTTC. Its translation: CASRSSGTLYNEQFF. Filled out from reference TRBV7-9 and TRBJ2-1, the complete variable domain reads DTGVSQNPRHKITKRGQNVTFRCDPISEHNRLYWYRQTLGQGPEFLTYFQNEAQLEKSRLLSDRFSAERPKGSFSTLEIQRTEQGDSAMYLCASRSSGTLYNEQFFGPGTRLTVL.

This clone was seen a few times. This sample also contains other DNA sequences that code for the same CDR3. V usage is TRBV9 and J usage is TRBJ1-1; D unclear. CDR3 length: 13 amino acids. V lost 0 bases and J 4 bases, leaving 7 bases between the germline ends. Germline V gives CDR1 SGDLS, CDR2 YYNGEE. CDR3 nucleotides: TGTGCCAGCAGCGTAGGAGCAGGCACTGAAGCTTTCTTT. Encoded protein: CASSVGAGTEAFF.

The V call is TRBV7-8, the J call TRBJ2-7; D remains unclear. V shed 3 bases and J shed 5 bases, with 11 bases lying between them. Germline V lookup: CDR1 SGHVS, CDR2 FQNEAQ. The CDR3 runs 13 residues. CDR3 sequence (DNA): TGTGCCAGCAGCTTGGATGGCCTCGACGAGCAGTACTTC. It translates to CASSLDGLDEQYF.

The chain joins TRBV28 to TRBJ1-3; D is undetermined. This CDR3 spans 17 amino acids. Germline loops: CDR1 MDHEN, CDR2 SYDVKM. Trimming removed 2 bases from V and 0 bases from J, with 14 bases in between. The CDR3 sequence: CASSLSMEFYSGNTIYF. In DNA form, the CDR3 reads TGTGCCAGCAGTTTAAGCATGGAGTTCTACTCTGGAAACACCATATATTTT.

In regard to this clone: The same CDR3 arises from other DNA sequences in this sample as well. The rearrangement uses TRBV9 and TRBJ1-2; a weak D match, TRBD1 (5 bases). CDR3 length: 14 residues. CDR1 is SGDLS, CDR2 YYNGEE, per germline. V was clipped by 0 bases and J by 3 bases, with 9 bases between them. The CDR3 protein is CASSVAGGDYGYTF. DNA for the CDR3: TGTGCCAGCAGCGTAGCGGGAGGGGACTATGGCTACACCTTC. The entire variable domain, with the rest obtained from reference TRBV9 and TRBJ1-2, is as follows: DSGVTQTPKHLITATGQRVTLRCSPRSGDLSVYWYQQSLDQGLQFLIQYYNGEERAKGNILERFSAQQFPDLHSELNLSSLELGDSALYFCASSVAGGDYGYTFGSGTRLTVV.

This chain joins TRBV5-5 and TRBJ2-5, with D perhaps TRBD2 (6 bases). Germline CDR1 and CDR2: SGHKS and YYEKEE (reference sequence). The CDR3 length is 12 residues. Trimming took 4 bases from V and 4 from J, leaving 8 bases between them. CDR3 in DNA: TGTGCCAGCAGCCGGCGGGGAGAGACCCAGTACTTC. Amino acids: CASSRRGETQYF.

The chain employs TRBV27 and TRBJ2-1, with a weak D call TRBD2 (6 bases). CDR1 and CDR2 from the germline V gene are MNHEY and SMNVEV (reference sequence). The CDR3 is 15 amino acids. Trimming took 11 bases from V and 2 from J, leaving 19 bases between them. The CDR3 protein is CAEPPGERPYNEQFF. In nucleotides, the CDR3 is TGTGCCGAACCGCCGGGGGAGCGACCCTACAATGAGCAGTTCTTC.

The chain is built from TRBV27 and TRBJ1-4, with 8 bases matching TRBD1. The CDR3 has 16 amino acids. Germline CDR1 MNHEY, CDR2 SMNVEV (reference sequence). Trimming at V came to 6 bases and at J to 7 bases, leaving 13 bases not matched to a gene. As DNA, the CDR3 is TGTGCCAGCAGCTCCCTTGTGACAGGGGTGGGTGAAAAACTGTTTTTT. Translated: CASSSLVTGVGEKLFF.

As concerns this clone: This sample includes further DNA sequences coding for the same CDR3. This chain joins TRBV19 and TRBJ1-5; no firm D call. Trimming stripped 1 base from V and 5 bases from J, with 6 bases between. Per the germline V gene, CDR1 is LNHDA and CDR2 is SQIVND (reference sequence). This CDR3 is 13 amino acids long. The CDR3: CASSIGGYQPQHF. Written as DNA, the CDR3 is TGTGCCAGTAGTATAGGCGGATATCAGCCCCAGCATTTT.

CDR3 in amino acids: CASSPQRGNTGELFF. The CDR3, as DNA: TGTGCCAGCAGCCCCCAGCGGGGCAACACCGGGGAGCTGTTTTTT. The chain is built from TRBV11-2 and TRBJ2-2; 7 positions match TRBD2. The junction had 5 bases not matched to a gene; V was cut back by 5 bases and J by 2 bases. This CDR3 is 15 amino acids long. In germline, CDR1 is SGHAT, CDR2 FQNNGV.

V usage is TRBV9 and J usage is TRBJ2-2; no clear D. Germline CDR1 SGDLS, CDR2 YYNGEE. Trimming took off 0 bases at V and 7 bases at J, with 19 bases between the two ends. The CDR3 runs 17 residues. CDR3 protein: CASSVATVAEGVGELFF. The CDR3 bases are TGTGCCAGCAGCGTAGCTACGGTCGCAGAAGGAGTCGGGGAGCTGTTTTTT.

The chain joins TRBV7-2 to TRBJ2-2; D is undetermined. Deletions cut 5 bases from V and 12 bases from J, with 13 bases between. The CDR3 consists of 12 residues. The germline CDR1 and CDR2 sequences are SGHTA and FQGNSA. The CDR3 is CASSPRSWQLFF. As DNA, the CDR3 is TGTGCCAGCAGCCCAAGGAGTTGGCAGCTGTTTTTT.

The chain links TRBV29-1 to TRBJ2-1; TRBD2 matches at 10 bases. V gave up 3 bases and J gave up 8 bases; unmatched junction bases: 4. The CDR3 runs to 13 residues. Looked up from germline, CDR1 is SQVTM and CDR2 is ANQGSEA. The chain's CDR3 is CSVEGLALHEQFF. The DNA of the CDR3 is TGCAGCGTTGAGGGACTAGCGTTGCATGAGCAGTTCTTC.

V gene TRBV7-3 combines with J gene TRBJ2-7; D is perhaps TRBD1 or TRBD2 (5 bases each). The V end was cut by 2 bases, the J end by 0 bases, with 11 bases between. Germline CDR1 SGHTA, CDR2 FQGTGA. The length of the CDR3 is 15 residues. CDR3 sequence (DNA): TGTGCCAGCAGCTTAGGCCGGGACGCCTCCTACGAGCAGTACTTC. As protein: CASSLGRDASYEQYF.

This chain uses TRBV15 with TRBJ2-1, with TRBD1 matching over 7 bases. V lost 9 bases, J lost 6 bases, and 8 bases stayed unmatched. CDR1 and CDR2 from the germline V gene are LNHNV and YYDKDF (reference sequence). The CDR3 length is 13 residues. The CDR3 protein is CATGGRGLNEQFF. CDR3 in DNA: TGTGCCACAGGGGGAAGGGGGCTCAATGAGCAGTTCTTC.

The chain couples TRBV4-1 to TRBJ1-1, with 8 bases fitting TRBD1. The CDR3 totals 16 residues. The germline CDR1 and CDR2 sequences are MGHRA and YSYEKL. V lost 3 bases to trimming and J lost 0 bases; unmatched junction nucleotides: 6. The CDR3 region has the DNA TGCGCCAGCAGCCATGACAGGGGCCGGTTGAACACTGAAGCTTTCTTT. Translating gives CASSHDRGRLNTEAFF.

The V call is TRBV7-9, the J call TRBJ2-5, with D tentatively TRBD2 (6 bases). This CDR3 has 14 residues. Germline V lookup: CDR1 SEHNR, CDR2 FQNEAQ (reference sequence). The germline V and J ends were trimmed by 4 bases and 5 bases, with 14 bases remaining between them. The CDR3 nucleotides are TGTGCCAGCAGCTACCGGGACTCACTGGAGACCCAGTACTTC. It specifies CASSYRDSLETQYF.

Details on this clone: Other DNA sequences in this sample translate to the same CDR3. V is TRBV9 and J is TRBJ1-1, with a weak D call TRBD1 (5 bases). Trimming stripped 0 bases from V and 1 base from J, with 7 bases between. The length of the CDR3 is 14 residues. Per germline, CDR1 SGDLS and CDR2 YYNGEE. CDR3 bases: TGTGCCAGCAGCGTAGAAACAGGGAACACTGAAGCTTTCTTT. It codes for CASSVETGNTEAFF.

The chain is built from TRBV27 and TRBJ2-2; D perhaps matches TRBD2 (5 bases). This CDR3 has 15 amino acids. The V end lost 7 bases, the J end lost 2 bases, and 14 bases lay between the germline ends. Germline V gene data show CDR1 as MNHEY and CDR2 as SMNVEV (reference sequence). CDR3 bases: TGTGCCAGCACCGAGTATGGACTCAACACCGGGGAGCTGTTTTTT. Its protein product is CASTEYGLNTGELFF.

The genes are TRBV7-6 and TRBJ2-5, with 11 bases matching TRBD1. The CDR3 totals 14 residues. In germline, CDR1 is SGHVS, CDR2 FNYEAQ. V was pared by 6 bases and J by 1 base, with 1 base of the junction left unmatched. This chain's CDR3 is CASRGTGGQETQYF. For the CDR3, the DNA is TGTGCCAGCAGGGGGACAGGGGGCCAAGAGACCCAGTACTTC.

The V and J genes are TRBV19 and TRBJ2-2; the D gene is possibly TRBD2 (5 bases). The CDR3 is 22 amino acids. CDR1 LNHDA and CDR2 SQIVND come from the germline V gene (reference sequence). V gave up 5 bases and J gave up 0 bases, with 31 bases separating them. The CDR3 nucleotides read TGTGCCAGTAGTTGGGTCAGGCTTAGCGCCCCACTTGTACAAACGAACACCGGGGAGCTGTTTTTT. It translates to CASSWVRLSAPLVQTNTGELFF.

The chain uses TRBV27 and TRBJ1-2; no definite D call. Trimming took 8 bases from V and 2 from J, leaving 12 bases between them. The germline V gene encodes CDR1 MNHEY and CDR2 SMNVEV (reference sequence). The CDR3 is made up of 13 amino acids. CDR3 bases: TGTGCCAGCCGGGCGCTTGAGAACTATGGCTACACCTTC. It is translated as CASRALENYGYTF.